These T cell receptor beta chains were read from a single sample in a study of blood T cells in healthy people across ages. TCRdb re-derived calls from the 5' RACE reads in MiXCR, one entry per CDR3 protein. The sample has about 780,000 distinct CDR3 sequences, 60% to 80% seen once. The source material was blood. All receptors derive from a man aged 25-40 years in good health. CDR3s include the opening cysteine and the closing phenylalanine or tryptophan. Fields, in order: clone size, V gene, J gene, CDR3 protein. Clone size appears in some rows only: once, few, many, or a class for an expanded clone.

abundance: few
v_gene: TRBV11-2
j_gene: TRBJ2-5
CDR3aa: CASSFLAGVQETQYF

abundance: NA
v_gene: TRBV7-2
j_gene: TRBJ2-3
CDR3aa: CASSFQLTPADTQYF

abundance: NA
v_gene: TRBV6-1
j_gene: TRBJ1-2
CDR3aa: CASSEQGVFYGYTF

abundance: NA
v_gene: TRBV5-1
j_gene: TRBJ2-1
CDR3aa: CASSLGGFDNEQFF

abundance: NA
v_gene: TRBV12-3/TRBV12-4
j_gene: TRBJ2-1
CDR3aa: CASSFGGIDNEQFF

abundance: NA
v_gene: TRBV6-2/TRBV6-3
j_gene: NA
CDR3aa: CASEGPPRTYEQYF

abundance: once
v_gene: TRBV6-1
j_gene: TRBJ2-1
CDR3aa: CASSAGTAIYNEQFF

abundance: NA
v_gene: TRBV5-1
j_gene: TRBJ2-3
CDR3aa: CASSLSGASGGYADTQYF

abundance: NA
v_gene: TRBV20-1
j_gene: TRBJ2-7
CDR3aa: CSARVVGRNNYEQYF

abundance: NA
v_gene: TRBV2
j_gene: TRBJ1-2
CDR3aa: CASSGQGHTNYGYTF

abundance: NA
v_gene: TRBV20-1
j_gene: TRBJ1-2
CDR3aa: CSARVRNGYGYTF

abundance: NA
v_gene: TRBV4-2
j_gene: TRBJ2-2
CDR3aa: CASGQDGGARLSGELFF

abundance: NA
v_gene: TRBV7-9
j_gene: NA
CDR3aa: CAGSTGGVWETQYF

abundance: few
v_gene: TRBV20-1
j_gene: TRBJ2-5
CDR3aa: CSAWDRVYQETQYF

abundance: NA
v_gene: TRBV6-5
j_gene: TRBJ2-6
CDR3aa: CASSLGQGGSGANVLTF

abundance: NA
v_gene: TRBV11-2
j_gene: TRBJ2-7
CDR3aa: CASSFGGLNEQYF